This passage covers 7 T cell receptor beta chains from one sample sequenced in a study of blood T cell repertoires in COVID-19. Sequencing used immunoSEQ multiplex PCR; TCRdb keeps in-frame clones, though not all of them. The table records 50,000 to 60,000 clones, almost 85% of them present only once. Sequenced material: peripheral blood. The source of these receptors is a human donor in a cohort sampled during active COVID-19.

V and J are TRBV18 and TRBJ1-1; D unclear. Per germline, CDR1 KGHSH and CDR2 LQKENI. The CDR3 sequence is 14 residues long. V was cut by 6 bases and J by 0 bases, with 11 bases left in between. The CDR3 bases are TGTGCCAGCTCGGAACAGAGCATGAACACTGAAGCTTTCTTT. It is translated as CASSEQSMNTEAFF.

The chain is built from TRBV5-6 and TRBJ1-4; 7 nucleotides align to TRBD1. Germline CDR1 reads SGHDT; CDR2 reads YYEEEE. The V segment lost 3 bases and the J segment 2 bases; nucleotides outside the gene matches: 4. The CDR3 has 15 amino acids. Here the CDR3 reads CASSSRQGTNEKLFF. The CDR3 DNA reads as TGTGCCAGCAGCTCTCGACAGGGTACTAATGAAAAACTGTTTTTT.

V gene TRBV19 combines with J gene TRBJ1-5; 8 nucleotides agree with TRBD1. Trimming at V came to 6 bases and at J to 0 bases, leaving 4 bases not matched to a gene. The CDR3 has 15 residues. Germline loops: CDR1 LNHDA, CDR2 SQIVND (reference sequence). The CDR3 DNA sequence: TGTGCCAGTAGGACAGGGGACTATAGCAATCAGCCCCAGCATTTT. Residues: CASRTGDYSNQPQHF.

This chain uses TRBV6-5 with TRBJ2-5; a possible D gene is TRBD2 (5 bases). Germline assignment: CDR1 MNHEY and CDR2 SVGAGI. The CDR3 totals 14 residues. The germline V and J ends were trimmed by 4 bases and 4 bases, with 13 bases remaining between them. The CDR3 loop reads CASSSKPGGETQYF. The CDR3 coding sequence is TGTGCCAGCAGTTCTAAGCCCGGAGGAGAGACCCAGTACTTC.

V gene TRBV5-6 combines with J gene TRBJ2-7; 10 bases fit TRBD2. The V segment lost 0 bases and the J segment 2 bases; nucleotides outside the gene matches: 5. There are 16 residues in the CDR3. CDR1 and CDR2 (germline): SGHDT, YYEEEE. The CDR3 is CASSLEAGGIPYEQYF. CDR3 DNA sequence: TGTGCCAGCAGCTTGGAAGCGGGAGGGATACCCTACGAGCAGTACTTC.

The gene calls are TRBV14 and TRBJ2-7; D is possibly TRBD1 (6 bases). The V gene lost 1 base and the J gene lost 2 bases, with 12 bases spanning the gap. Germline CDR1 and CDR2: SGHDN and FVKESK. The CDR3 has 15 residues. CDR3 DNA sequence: TGTGCCAGCAGCCAAGCGTTGTCAGGGGCCTACGAGCAGTACTTC. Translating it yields CASSQALSGAYEQYF.

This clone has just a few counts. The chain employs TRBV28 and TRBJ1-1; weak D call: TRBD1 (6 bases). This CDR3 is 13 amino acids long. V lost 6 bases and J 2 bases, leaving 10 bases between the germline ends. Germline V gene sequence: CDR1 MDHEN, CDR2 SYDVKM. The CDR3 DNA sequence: TGTGCCAGCAGATGGACAGAAAACACTGAAGCTTTCTTT. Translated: CASRWTENTEAFF.